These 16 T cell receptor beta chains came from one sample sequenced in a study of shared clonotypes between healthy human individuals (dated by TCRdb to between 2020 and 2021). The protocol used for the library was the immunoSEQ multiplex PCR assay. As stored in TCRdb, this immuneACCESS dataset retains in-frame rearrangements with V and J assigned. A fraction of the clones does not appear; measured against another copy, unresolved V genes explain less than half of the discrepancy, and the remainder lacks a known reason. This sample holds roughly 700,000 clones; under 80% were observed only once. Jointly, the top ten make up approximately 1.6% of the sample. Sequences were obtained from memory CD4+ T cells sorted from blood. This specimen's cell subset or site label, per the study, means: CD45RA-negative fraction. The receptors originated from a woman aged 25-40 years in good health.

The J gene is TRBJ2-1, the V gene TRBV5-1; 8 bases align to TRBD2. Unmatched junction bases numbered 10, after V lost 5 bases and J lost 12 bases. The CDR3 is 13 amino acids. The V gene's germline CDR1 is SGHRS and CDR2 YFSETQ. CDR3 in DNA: TGCGCCAGCAGGCCAGGACTAGCTGAGGGGCAGTTCTTC. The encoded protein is CASRPGLAEGQFF.

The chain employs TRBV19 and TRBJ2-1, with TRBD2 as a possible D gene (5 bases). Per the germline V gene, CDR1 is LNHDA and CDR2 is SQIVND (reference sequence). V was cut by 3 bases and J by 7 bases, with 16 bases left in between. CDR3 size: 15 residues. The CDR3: CASSISVATNNEQFF. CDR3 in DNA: TGTGCCAGTAGTATCTCAGTAGCGACTAATAATGAGCAGTTCTTC.

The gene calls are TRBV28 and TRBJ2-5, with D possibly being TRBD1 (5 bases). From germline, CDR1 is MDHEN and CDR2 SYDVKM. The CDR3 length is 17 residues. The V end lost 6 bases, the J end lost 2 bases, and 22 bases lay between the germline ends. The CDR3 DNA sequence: TGTGCCAGCAGCCTCCAGGGTACTCCCCGTAGTCAAGAGACCCAGTACTTC. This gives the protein CASSLQGTPRSQETQYF.

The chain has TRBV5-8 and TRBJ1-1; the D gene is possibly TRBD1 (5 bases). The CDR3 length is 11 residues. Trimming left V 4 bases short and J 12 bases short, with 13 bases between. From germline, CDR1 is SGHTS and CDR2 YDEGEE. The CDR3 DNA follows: TGTGCCAGCAGCGGGGGGGAGACAACTTTCTTT. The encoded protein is CASSGGETTFF.

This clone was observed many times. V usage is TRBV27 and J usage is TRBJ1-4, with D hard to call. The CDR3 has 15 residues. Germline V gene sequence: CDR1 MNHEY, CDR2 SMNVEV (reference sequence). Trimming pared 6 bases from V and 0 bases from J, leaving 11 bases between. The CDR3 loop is CASSHHRATNEKLFF. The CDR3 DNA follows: TGTGCCAGCAGCCATCACCGGGCAACTAATGAAAAACTGTTTTTT.

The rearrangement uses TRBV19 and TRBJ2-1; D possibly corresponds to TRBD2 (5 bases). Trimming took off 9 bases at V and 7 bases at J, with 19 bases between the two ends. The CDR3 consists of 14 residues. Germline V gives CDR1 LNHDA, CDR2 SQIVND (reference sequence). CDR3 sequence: CASADFSHHNEQFF. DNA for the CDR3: TGTGCCAGCGCGGACTTCTCCCACCATAATGAGCAGTTCTTC.

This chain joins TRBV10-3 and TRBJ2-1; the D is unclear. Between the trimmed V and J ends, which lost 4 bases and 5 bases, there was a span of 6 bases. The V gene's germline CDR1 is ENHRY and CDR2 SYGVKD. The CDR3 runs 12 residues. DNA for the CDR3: TGTGCCATCAGTGTGCAGGACAATGAGCAGTTCTTC. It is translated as CAISVQDNEQFF.

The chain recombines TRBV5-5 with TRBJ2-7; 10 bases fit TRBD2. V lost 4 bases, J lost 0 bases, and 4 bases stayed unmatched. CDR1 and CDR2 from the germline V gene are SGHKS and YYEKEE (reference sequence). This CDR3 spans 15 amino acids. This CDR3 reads CASSPGLATSYEQYF. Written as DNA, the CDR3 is TGTGCCAGCAGCCCGGGACTAGCGACCTCCTACGAGCAGTACTTC.

CDR3 sequence: CASSYQAPQETQYF. CDR3 in DNA: TGTGCCAGCAGTTACCAGGCGCCCCAAGAGACCCAGTACTTC. This chain uses TRBV6-6 with TRBJ2-5; D call uncertain. Trimming shortened V by 2 bases and J by 1 base, and 8 bases separated the two germline ends. The CDR3 consists of 14 residues. Germline V gene sequence: CDR1 MNHNY, CDR2 SVGAGI (reference sequence).

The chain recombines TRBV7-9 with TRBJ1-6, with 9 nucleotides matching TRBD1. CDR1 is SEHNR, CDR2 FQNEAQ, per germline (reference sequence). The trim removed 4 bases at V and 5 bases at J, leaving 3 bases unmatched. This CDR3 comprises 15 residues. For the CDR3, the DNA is TGTGCCAGCAGCTCGGGACAGGGCGATAATTCACCCCTCCACTTT. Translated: CASSSGQGDNSPLHF.

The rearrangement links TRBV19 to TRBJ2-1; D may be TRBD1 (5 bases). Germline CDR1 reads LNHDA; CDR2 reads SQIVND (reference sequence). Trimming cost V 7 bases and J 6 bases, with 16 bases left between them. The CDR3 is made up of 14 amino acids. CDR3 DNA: TGTGCCAGTAATTTCAGGGAATTTAGCAATGAGCAGTTCTTC. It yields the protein CASNFREFSNEQFF.

The CDR3 reads CASQSGLAGGNEQFF. In nucleotides, the CDR3 is TGCGCCAGCCAGAGTGGCCTAGCGGGGGGCAATGAGCAGTTCTTC. The chain recombines TRBV10-1 with TRBJ2-1, with 11 bases matching TRBD2. J lost 6 bases, V lost 8 bases, and 9 bases had no gene match. Germline V gene lookup returns CDR1 WNHNN and CDR2 SYGVQD (reference sequence). The CDR3 covers 15 residues.

CDR3 amino acids: CASSTGRSGITGELFF. The CDR3 DNA reads TGTGCCAGTAGTACGGGACGGTCTGGGATCACCGGGGAGCTGTTTTTT. The rearrangement joins TRBV19 to TRBJ2-2; D could derive from TRBD1 or TRBD2 (5 bases each). V dropped 4 bases and J dropped 4 bases, with 16 bases sitting between them. The germline CDR1 and CDR2 sequences are LNHDA and SQIVND (reference sequence). There are 16 residues in the CDR3.

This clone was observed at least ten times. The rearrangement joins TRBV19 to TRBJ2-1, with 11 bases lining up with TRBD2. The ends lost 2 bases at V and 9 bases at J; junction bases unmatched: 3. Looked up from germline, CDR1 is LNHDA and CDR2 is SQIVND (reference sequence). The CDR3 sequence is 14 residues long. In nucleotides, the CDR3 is TGTGCCAGTAGTATAACTAGCGGGAGCCCTGAGCAGTTCTTC. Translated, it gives CASSITSGSPEQFF.

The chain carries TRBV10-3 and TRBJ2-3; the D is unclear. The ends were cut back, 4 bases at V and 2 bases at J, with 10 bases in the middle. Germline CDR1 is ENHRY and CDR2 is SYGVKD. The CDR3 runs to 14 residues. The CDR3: CAISAQTNTDTQYF. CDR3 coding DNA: TGTGCCATCAGTGCCCAAACTAACACAGATACGCAGTATTTT.

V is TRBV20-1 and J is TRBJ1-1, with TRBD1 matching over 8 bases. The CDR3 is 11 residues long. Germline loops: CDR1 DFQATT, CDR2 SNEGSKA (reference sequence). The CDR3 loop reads CSMDRDTEAFF. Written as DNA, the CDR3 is TGCAGCATGGACAGGGACACTGAAGCTTTCTTT.